The source of this T cell receptor beta chain is a study of blood T cell repertoires in COVID-19. Looking at the study overall: PBMCs, B-cell-depleted T cells, or T cells provided the cDNA or gDNA that made up the material.

Allocation to cohorts depended on clinical history reported by the participants. It was within 2 weeks before study entry that exposed participants met a COVID-19 case. V dropped 4 bases and J dropped 7; count of bases not matched to a gene: 6. The CDR3 covers 14 residues. Per germline, CDR1 MDHEN and CDR2 SYDVKM. Repertoires were generated with immunoSEQ multiplex PCR, while TCRdb's copy carries only in-frame clones and drops some. Among fewer than 350,000 clones listed, about 85% were seen once. The V gene is TRBV28, the J gene TRBJ1-4, with 7 bases aligning to TRBD1. Sequencing was carried out using PBMCs or T cells enriched from blood (not recorded which). The clonotype was recovered from a woman aged 25 to 39 who had been exposed to COVID-19. CDR3 DNA sequence: TGTGCCAGCAGTTCGGGACAGAAGGTTGAAAAACTGTTTTTT. Its protein is CASSSGQKVEKLFF.